Listed below are T cell receptor beta chains from one sample, sequenced in a study of a mutant IDH1 vaccine in newly diagnosed glioma. Their antigens are not known. Sequencing was performed with immunoSEQ multiplex PCR; in TCRdb, only in-frame clones are kept and a portion is missing. The sample shows more than 45,000 clones, 88% of them seen only once. The sequences come from PBMCs, collected from a glioma patient whose treatment included an IDH1 peptide vaccine. These receptors came from a woman in her thirties or forties with glioma. CDR3s include the opening cysteine and the closing phenylalanine or tryptophan. D genes are given only for firm matches. Not every row has a clone size; where given, it reads once, few, many or a size class.

V gene,clone size,J gene,D gene,CDR3 protein,CDR3 DNA
TRBV11-2,.,TRBJ1-1,.,CASSLEFGRANTEAFF,TGTGCCAGCAGCTTAGAGTTTGGAAGGGCGAACACTGAAGCTTTCTTT
TRBV5-1,once,TRBJ1-3,TRBD1,CASSTEGTVGNTIYF,TGCGCCAGCAGTACAGAAGGGACAGTCGGAAACACCATATATTTT
TRBV5-6,.,TRBJ2-1,.,CASSLWGAGLRNEQFF,TGTGCCAGCAGCTTGTGGGGGGCGGGGTTAAGAAATGAGCAGTTCTTC
TRBV19,.,TRBJ2-1,TRBD2,CASSVGTSGRAREQFF,TGTGCCAGTAGTGTAGGGACTAGCGGGAGGGCCCGGGAGCAGTTCTTC
TRBV27,.,TRBJ2-6,TRBD1,CASSSGTGGGWANVLTF,TGTGCCAGCAGTTCCGGGACAGGGGGCGGCTGGGCCAACGTCCTGACTTTC
TRBV27,.,TRBJ2-7,TRBD1,CASSPGGDRGTYEQYF,TGTGCCAGCAGCCCTGGGGGGGACAGGGGTACCTACGAGCAGTACTTC
TRBV6-5,.,TRBJ1-2,TRBD1,CASMTTGAMSYGYTF,TGTGCCAGCATGACGACAGGGGCAATGTCCTATGGCTACACCTTC
TRBV5-1,few,TRBJ1-2,.,CASSSWGNYGYTF,TGCGCCAGCAGCTCCTGGGGTAACTATGGCTACACCTTC
TRBV18,.,TRBJ2-3,TRBD2,CASSPGLAGASDTQYF,TGTGCCAGCTCACCAGGGCTAGCGGGAGCCTCAGATACGCAGTATTTT
TRBV19,.,TRBJ2-3,.,CASTEVGGITDTQYF,TGTGCCAGTACAGAAGTGGGCGGAATCACAGATACGCAGTATTTT
TRBV5-1,.,TRBJ2-1,TRBD2,CASSFVAGGAYNEQFF,TGCGCCAGCAGCTTTGTAGCGGGAGGAGCATACAATGAGCAGTTCTTC
TRBV4-3,.,TRBJ1-2,.,CASSQVSTLYGYTF,TGCGCCAGCAGCCAAGTTTCCACTCTCTATGGCTACACCTTC
TRBV19,.,TRBJ2-7,.,CASSPGLSSYEQYF,TGTGCCAGTAGTCCAGGGCTTAGCTCCTACGAGCAGTACTTC
TRBV28,.,TRBJ1-5,TRBD1,CASSPSRGSNQPQHF,TGTGCCAGCAGTCCATCCAGGGGGAGCAATCAGCCCCAGCATTTT
TRBV30,once,TRBJ2-6,.,CAWRSSGANVLTF,TGTGCCTGGCGGAGCTCTGGGGCCAACGTCCTGACTTTC
TRBV5-1,.,TRBJ2-1,.,CASSLAVGKNNEQFF,TGCGCCAGCAGCTTGGCCGTCGGGAAGAACAATGAGCAGTTCTTC
TRBV19,.,TRBJ1-2,TRBD1,CASSIGPPRQGRKYGYTF,TGTGCCAGTAGTATAGGCCCCCCTCGACAGGGAAGGAAGTATGGCTACACCTTC
TRBV19,.,TRBJ1-1,TRBD1,CASSMKGGRSYDEAFF,TGTGCCAGTAGTATGAAAGGGGGCCGATCCTACGATGAAGCTTTCTTT
TRBV5-1,.,TRBJ2-7,.,CASSWAFGTSYYEQYF,TGCGCCAGCAGCTGGGCTTTTGGGACATCGTACTACGAGCAGTACTTC
TRBV2,.,TRBJ2-2,TRBD2,CASRGGLAGVTGELFF,TGTGCCAGCAGAGGCGGACTAGCGGGAGTCACCGGGGAGCTGTTTTTT
TRBV5-4,.,TRBJ2-5,TRBD2,CASSFGLAWETQYF,TGTGCCAGCAGCTTTGGACTAGCCTGGGAGACCCAGTACTTC
TRBV5-1,.,TRBJ1-2,.,CASSEGSNYGYTF,TGCGCCAGCAGCGAGGGGAGTAACTATGGCTACACCTTC
TRBV10-2,.,TRBJ1-1,.,CASSFRQLNTEAFF,TGCGCCAGCAGTTTCAGGCAGCTGAACACTGAAGCTTTCTTT
TRBV15,.,TRBJ2-2,.,CATSRVSQNTGELFF,TGTGCCACCAGCAGAGTTAGTCAGAACACCGGGGAGCTGTTTTTT
TRBV7-2,.,TRBJ1-6,.,CASSPGQPNSPLHF,TGTGCCAGCAGCCCCGGACAGCCGAATTCACCCCTCCACTTT
TRBV29-1,.,TRBJ1-2,TRBD1,CSVEGQNDGYTF,TGCAGCGTAGAGGGACAGAACGATGGCTACACCTTC
TRBV4-3,.,TRBJ2-3,.,CASSQALFLDTQYF,TGCGCCAGCAGCCAAGCACTCTTTTTAGATACGCAGTATTTT
TRBV6-5,.,TRBJ2-1,.,CASSYRSDNEQFF,TGTGCCAGCAGTTACCGGAGCGACAATGAGCAGTTCTTC
TRBV6-1,.,TRBJ2-2,TRBD2,CASSEAPLAGINTGELFF,TGTGCCAGCAGTGAAGCTCCACTAGCGGGTATTAACACCGGGGAGCTGTTTTTT
TRBV7-7,.,TRBJ2-2,.,CASSSRGGGELFF,TGTGCTAGCAGCTCAAGGGGAGGCGGGGAGCTGTTTTTT
TRBV10-3,once,TRBJ2-5,.,CAISPGVGQETQYF,TGTGCCATCAGTCCCGGGGTGGGCCAAGAGACCCAGTACTTC
TRBV6-6,.,TRBJ1-5,TRBD1,CASSLTGGGQPQHF,TGTGCCAGCAGTTTAACAGGGGGGGGTCAGCCCCAGCATTTT
TRBV10-1,.,TRBJ1-1,.,CASKGSLKSTEAFF,TGCGCCAGCAAAGGGAGCCTGAAAAGCACTGAAGCTTTCTTT
TRBV5-5,.,TRBJ2-5,.,CASSFGPKRGQETQYF,TGTGCCAGCAGCTTCGGACCAAAGAGGGGGCAAGAGACCCAGTACTTC
TRBV27,once,TRBJ2-3,.,CASSYADTQYF,TGTGCCAGCAGCTATGCAGATACGCAGTATTTT
TRBV2,.,TRBJ2-7,.,CASRGGFSSYEQYF,TGTGCCAGCAGAGGCGGGTTTAGCTCCTACGAGCAGTACTTC
TRBV19,.,TRBJ2-7,.,CASSKLLRNYEQYF,TGTGCCAGTAGTAAACTGTTGAGGAACTACGAGCAGTACTTC
TRBV6-1,.,TRBJ1-6,TRBD1,CASSDPGQGNSPLHF,TGTGCCAGCAGTGACCCCGGACAGGGGAATTCACCCCTCCACTTT
TRBV18,.,TRBJ2-5,.,CASSRTEANQETQYF,TGTGCCAGCTCACGGACGGAAGCGAACCAAGAGACCCAGTACTTC
TRBV5-6,.,TRBJ2-7,TRBD2,CASRGAGEQYF,TGTGCCAGCAGGGGAGCGGGGGAGCAGTACTTC
TRBV27,.,TRBJ2-1,TRBD1,CASSSDAGGLEQFF,TGTGCCAGCAGTTCCGACGCAGGGGGATTGGAGCAGTTCTTC
TRBV13,.,TRBJ1-3,TRBD1,CASSDRGAGNTIYF,TGTGCCAGCAGCGACAGGGGAGCGGGAAACACCATATATTTT